This entry concerns a single T cell receptor beta chain. Its antigen is as yet unknown. This record belongs to a study of post-analysis software for immune sequencing data. Study results and caveats: TRBV segments more frequent in patients than in controls numbered about 5 and included TRBV5-6, TRBV5-1 and TRBV20-1.

The germline CDR1 and CDR2 sequences are MGHRA and YSYEKL. The length of the CDR3 is 17 residues. V gave up 4 bases and J gave up 0 bases; unmatched junction bases: 6. Included in the TCR beta cDNA libraries were unique molecular identifiers. TCRdb fed the PCR reads into MiXCR, producing one record per CDR3 protein. The sample comprises roughly 670,000 distinct CDR3 sequences, more than 50% of which are singletons, and 10% to 12% rests with the top ten. This clonotype originated in a girl aged 2 to 9 with multiple sclerosis. The genes are TRBV4-1 and TRBJ2-1, with 10 bases that match TRBD2. The material sequenced was blood. The CDR3 sequence: CASSPGLAVSSYNEQFF. The DNA for the CDR3 is TGCGCCAGCAGCCCAGGACTAGCGGTGAGCTCCTACAATGAGCAGTTCTTC.